Below, 28 T cell receptor beta chains from the same sample are listed, as sequenced in a study of graft-versus-host responses after intestinal transplantation. Here immunoSEQ multiplex PCR was the method, and the copy in TCRdb shows in-frame clones only, minus some. In the table there are 90,000 to 150,000 clones, approximately 95% of which are singletons. Antigens of these TCRs are unknown. Here the sequenced sample was unstimulated CD8+ T cells sorted from spleen or lymph node cells, taken before intestinal transplant. These TCRs come from a human donor who received an intestinal transplant.

The V and J genes are TRBV7-9 and TRBJ1-1, with TRBD1 matching 7 bases. V shed 4 bases and J 1 base; nucleotides not matched to a gene: 12. This CDR3 comprises 17 residues. Germline loops: CDR1 SEHNR, CDR2 FQNEAQ (reference sequence). The CDR3 nucleotides read TGTGCCAGCAGCTCGCCTGCAGACAGGGCTAGGAACACTGAAGCTTTCTTT. This gives the protein CASSSPADRARNTEAFF.

In DNA, the CDR3 is TGTGCCAGCAGTGCTCAACAGGCGAACTCCTACGAGCAGTACTTC. Encoded protein: CASSAQQANSYEQYF. V usage is TRBV2 and J usage is TRBJ2-7; D is perhaps TRBD1 (5 bases). The CDR3 sequence is 15 residues long. The V gene's germline CDR1 is SNHLY and CDR2 FYNNEI. V lost 4 bases to trimming and J lost 0 bases, with 13 bases between them.

This clone was seen a few times. This sequence joins TRBV27 and TRBJ2-2; maybe TRBD1 (5 bases). The CDR3 loop spans 15 amino acids. Trimming removed 3 bases from V and 9 bases from J, with 17 bases in between. Germline V gene sequence: CDR1 MNHEY, CDR2 SMNVEV (reference sequence). CDR3 sequence reads: CASSLTASNARELFF. The CDR3 DNA reads as TGTGCCAGCAGTTTGACAGCTTCAAACGCCAGGGAGCTGTTTTTT.

The genes are TRBV9 and TRBJ2-2; TRBD2 aligns across 8 bases. Germline V lookup: CDR1 SGDLS, CDR2 YYNGEE. The CDR3 has 16 amino acids. J lost 4 bases, V lost 4 bases, and 9 bases had no gene match. The CDR3 coding sequence is TGTGCCAGCAGCTCCCGGACTAGCCTTATCACCGGGGAGCTGTTTTTT. The encoded protein is CASSSRTSLITGELFF.

The chain uses TRBV4-1 and TRBJ2-7; TRBD1 agrees at 8 bases. Losses at the gene ends were 1 base for V and 2 bases for J; bases not matched to a gene: 1. The CDR3 covers 14 residues. Germline CDR1 MGHRA, CDR2 YSYEKL. The CDR3 protein is CASSQGDRPYEQYF. As DNA, the CDR3 is TGCGCCAGCAGCCAAGGGGACAGGCCCTACGAGCAGTACTTC.

This clone was recorded once. The rearrangement uses TRBV13 and TRBJ2-2; D is possibly TRBD1 (5 bases). The ends were cut back, 5 bases at V and 6 bases at J, with 16 bases in the middle. CDR1 is PRHDT, CDR2 FYEKMQ, per germline (reference sequence). CDR3 size: 15 residues. CDR3 bases: TGTGCCAGCAGCCCAGACCGGCTAGGGGCCGGGGAGCTGTTTTTT. The encoded protein is CASSPDRLGAGELFF.

Written as DNA, the CDR3 is TGTGCCAGCAGTTTAGTCGGGGCAGGAACTGAAGCTTTCTTT. As protein: CASSLVGAGTEAFF. The rearrangement links TRBV27 to TRBJ1-1, with D possibly TRBD1 on 5 matching bases. The CDR3 is made up of 14 amino acids. Germline CDR1 is MNHEY and CDR2 is SMNVEV (reference sequence). The germline V and J ends were trimmed by 2 bases and 5 bases, with 12 bases remaining between them.

The chain recombines TRBV6-6 with TRBJ2-5; D ambiguous. This CDR3 spans 14 amino acids. The germline V gene has CDR1 MNHNY and CDR2 SVGAGI (reference sequence). The V end was cut by 0 bases, the J end by 4 bases, with 9 bases between. The CDR3 reads CASSYSSILETQYF. CDR3 DNA: TGTGCCAGCAGTTACTCAAGCATACTAGAGACCCAGTACTTC.

A single count supports this clone. The sample holds other DNA sequences that translate to the same CDR3. The chain couples TRBV19 to TRBJ1-1; D gene unclear. CDR3 length equals 12 residues. The ends were cut back, 3 bases at V and 5 bases at J, with 7 bases in the middle. From germline, CDR1 is LNHDA and CDR2 SQIVND (reference sequence). The CDR3 DNA follows: TGTGCCAGTAGTATCGGGAGAACTGAAGCTTTCTTT. Its translation: CASSIGRTEAFF.

CDR3: CASSLDRAGNYGYTF. The DNA of the CDR3 is TGTGCCAGCAGCTTAGATCGGGCAGGCAACTATGGCTACACCTTC. The chain is built from TRBV11-1 and TRBJ1-2; no firm D call. Trimming pared 1 base from V and 2 bases from J, leaving 11 bases between. In germline, CDR1 is SGHAT, CDR2 FQDESV (reference sequence). The CDR3 runs 15 residues.

This chain uses TRBV30 with TRBJ2-1; D not resolved. The germline V and J ends were trimmed by 0 bases and 10 bases, with 7 bases remaining between them. The CDR3 runs to 11 residues. CDR1 is GTSNPN and CDR2 is SVGIG in the germline V gene (reference sequence). CDR3 bases: TGTGCCTGGAGTGTACTTATGGAGCAGTTCTTC. Amino acid sequence: CAWSVLMEQFF.

This clone was detected only once. The genes are TRBV5-5 and TRBJ2-7; 8 bases fit TRBD2. The CDR3 runs to 15 residues. Germline CDR1 SGHKS, CDR2 YYEKEE (reference sequence). V shed 1 base, J shed 3 bases, and the junction held 6 bases outside the gene matches. The CDR3 nucleotides read TGTGCCAGCAGCTTGATAAGCGGGAGTAACTACGAGCAGTACTTC. This gives the protein CASSLISGSNYEQYF. Full variable domain (rest looked up from reference TRBV5-5 and TRBJ2-7): DAGVTQSPTHLIKTRGQQVTLRCSPISGHKSVSWYQQVLGQGPQFIFQYYEKEERGRGNFPDRFSARQFPNYSSELNVNALLLGDSALYLCASSLISGSNYEQYFGPGTRLTVT.

Here the CDR3 reads CASSTGTLETQYF. In DNA form, the CDR3 reads TGTGCCAGCAGTACAGGGACACTGGAGACCCAGTACTTC. The genes are TRBV27 and TRBJ2-5, with D tentatively TRBD1 (6 bases). Trimming pared 5 bases from V and 5 bases from J, leaving 12 bases between. CDR1 and CDR2 from the germline V gene are MNHEY and SMNVEV (reference sequence). This CDR3 region has 13 residues.

The chain uses TRBV25-1 and TRBJ2-1, with a tentative D call TRBD2 (5 bases). V lost 3 bases, J lost 3 bases, and 12 bases lay in between. The CDR3 runs to 15 residues. Germline V gives CDR1 MGHDK, CDR2 SYGVNS. The CDR3 sequence is CASSDWVDYYNEQFF. The CDR3 bases are TGTGCCAGCAGTGACTGGGTTGACTACTACAATGAGCAGTTCTTC.

This chain joins TRBV7-8 and TRBJ2-7; D is possibly TRBD1 (6 bases). V lost 5 bases, J lost 7 bases, and 12 bases lay in between. The CDR3 has 12 residues. Per germline, CDR1 SGHVS and CDR2 FQNEAQ. CDR3 sequence: CASSQTGREQYF. CDR3 sequence (DNA): TGTGCCAGCAGCCAGACAGGACGAGAGCAGTACTTC.

The V gene is TRBV19, the J gene TRBJ2-1, with 8 bases matching TRBD2. Trimming removed 10 bases from V and 6 bases from J; junction bases left unmatched: 23. This CDR3 has 18 residues. The germline V gene encodes CDR1 LNHDA and CDR2 SQIVND (reference sequence). CDR3 sequence reads: CATSKATSGGSLGNEQFF. The CDR3 coding sequence is TGTGCCACCTCTAAGGCCACCAGCGGGGGATCTTTGGGCAATGAGCAGTTCTTC.

This chain connects TRBV30 to TRBJ1-1, with D possibly matching TRBD1 (6 bases). This CDR3 is 14 amino acids long. Germline V CDR1 and CDR2: GTSNPN, SVGIG (reference sequence). The ends were cut back, 0 bases at V and 6 bases at J, with 14 bases in the middle. For the CDR3, the DNA is TGTGCCTGGAGTGTTACGGGTAGGGGGGCTGAAGCTTTCTTT. Translating it yields CAWSVTGRGAEAFF.

The V and J genes are TRBV2 and TRBJ2-1, with a weak D call TRBD2 (5 bases). V was trimmed by 4 bases and J by 5 bases, leaving 12 bases between them. This CDR3 region has 14 residues. The germline V gene has CDR1 SNHLY and CDR2 FYNNEI. The CDR3 nucleotides are TGTGCCAGCAGTGGTGTTAGCGAACACAATGAGCAGTTCTTC. Its translation is CASSGVSEHNEQFF.

The V and J genes are TRBV28 and TRBJ2-5; D is ambiguous. The germline CDR1 and CDR2 sequences are MDHEN and SYDVKM. The CDR3 has 13 amino acids. V was clipped by 3 bases and J by 2 bases, with 7 bases between them. CDR3 sequence: CASSLTFQETQYF. The CDR3 bases are TGTGCCAGCAGTTTGACATTTCAAGAGACCCAGTACTTC.

This clone was recorded once. The chain links TRBV7-8 to TRBJ2-5; 8 bases match TRBD1. Germline assignment: CDR1 SGHVS and CDR2 FQNEAQ. This CDR3 spans 15 amino acids. Trimming at V came to 2 bases and at J to 5 bases, leaving 7 bases not matched to a gene. CDR3 protein: CASSLRGQARETQYF. Here the CDR3 DNA reads TGTGCCAGCAGCTTACGGGGACAGGCTCGGGAGACCCAGTACTTC.

The rearrangement uses TRBV28 and TRBJ1-1; a possible D gene is TRBD1 (6 bases). The CDR3 contains 22 residues. V was clipped by 2 bases and J by 3 bases, with 34 bases between them. Germline assignment: CDR1 MDHEN and CDR2 SYDVKM. Written as DNA, the CDR3 is TGTGCCAGCAGTTTACCAGACAACAACCTCTATTCGGACAGATCCGGGGACACTGAAGCTTTCTTT. Its protein is CASSLPDNNLYSDRSGDTEAFF.

CDR3 protein: CASKKTSENTDTQYF. CDR3 DNA: TGTGCCAGCAAAAAGACTAGCGAAAACACAGATACGCAGTATTTT. The V gene is TRBV2, the J gene TRBJ2-3, with TRBD2 matching 8 bases. This CDR3 region has 15 residues. Losses at the gene ends were 7 bases for V and 2 bases for J; bases not matched to a gene: 8. Germline CDR1 and CDR2: SNHLY and FYNNEI.

The chain is built from TRBV7-2 and TRBJ1-4; no clear D gene. Trimming pared 4 bases from V and 5 bases from J, leaving 11 bases between. Germline V gene sequence: CDR1 SGHTA, CDR2 FQGNSA. The CDR3 runs to 14 residues. CDR3 region: CASSYPGLNEKLFF. CDR3 coding DNA: TGTGCCAGCAGCTACCCGGGTCTCAATGAAAAACTGTTTTTT.

V gene TRBV9 combines with J gene TRBJ1-2; 7 bases align to TRBD1. The CDR3 covers 14 residues. Germline lookup yields CDR1 SGDLS and CDR2 YYNGEE. After removal of 3 bases from V and 5 bases from J, the junction contained 7 bases not matched to a gene. Here the CDR3 DNA reads TGTGCCAGCAGCGATGGGACAGCTCCATATGGCTACACCTTC. It translates to CASSDGTAPYGYTF.

The chain carries TRBV19 and TRBJ2-1; 10 bases are shared with TRBD1. From germline, CDR1 is LNHDA and CDR2 SQIVND (reference sequence). This CDR3 has 16 amino acids. The trim removed 5 bases at V and 5 bases at J, leaving 9 bases unmatched. The CDR3 spells CASSASRDRGNNEQFF. The CDR3 DNA reads as TGTGCCAGTAGTGCCAGCCGGGACAGGGGTAACAATGAGCAGTTCTTC.

This chain uses TRBV14 with TRBJ2-5; D possibly corresponds to TRBD2 (6 bases). The J call is in doubt because the DNA end fits TRBJ2-7 better. This CDR3 region has 17 residues. In germline, CDR1 is SGHDN, CDR2 FVKESK. The CDR3 reads CASSQGGIGTYSYEQYF. Here the CDR3 DNA reads TGTGCCAGCAGCCAGGGGGGTATAGGGACTTACTCCTACGAGCAGTACTTC.

The chain's CDR3 is CASRARGPPANYGYTF. CDR3 in DNA: TGCGCCAGCAGGGCAAGGGGCCCTCCTGCTAACTATGGCTACACCTTC. The chain carries TRBV23-1 and TRBJ1-2; a possible D gene is TRBD1 (5 bases). TRBV23-1 is marked as an open reading frame, function uncertain. The ends were cut back, 6 bases at V and 0 bases at J, with 17 bases in the middle. The CDR3 loop spans 16 amino acids.

This clone was counted only a few times. CDR3 bases: TGTGCCAGCAGCGTAGTCGGCGGGGCCGCCTACAATGAGCAGTTCTTC. Translation gives CASSVVGGAAYNEQFF. This chain connects TRBV9 to TRBJ2-1, with D perhaps matching TRBD2 (6 bases). Germline CDR1 reads SGDLS; CDR2 reads YYNGEE. V lost 0 bases to trimming and J lost 2 bases, with 12 bases between them. The CDR3 extends over 16 amino acids.